This entry features one T cell receptor (beta chain) sequence. The sample originates from a study of blood T cell repertoires in COVID-19. As for the study in general: T cells, B-cell-depleted T cells, or PBMCs provided the cDNA or gDNA that served as material.

CDR1 SGHRS and CDR2 YFSETQ come from the germline V gene. The CDR3 loop spans 18 amino acids. V gave up 1 base and J gave up 3 bases; unmatched junction bases: 15. In the study's own analysis: By means of reference gene primer amplification, nucleated cell counts were estimated. Data came from immunoSEQ multiplex PCR; TCRdb stores just in-frame clones and leaves some out. The D gene and trimming were derived from the DNA, and the V and J assignments and clone size from that table. The data show 140,000 to 150,000 clones, about four fifths seen once. The source material was peripheral blood. The clonotype was recovered from a man between 70 and 80 years old who had recovered from COVID-19. V is TRBV5-1 and J is TRBJ1-1, with 7 bases fitting TRBD1. Here the CDR3 DNA reads TGCGCCAGCAGCTTGAGTAACTACAGGGGAATGGAGGACACTGAAGCTTTCTTT. Its protein product is CASSLSNYRGMEDTEAFF.